These T cell receptor beta chains were read from a single sample in a study of blood T cell repertoires in COVID-19. Data came from immunoSEQ multiplex PCR; TCRdb stores just in-frame clones and leaves some out. The sample has about 360,000 clones; roughly 87% are singletons. Sequenced sample: PBMCs or T cells enriched from blood (not recorded which). The source is a woman in her thirties or forties with acute COVID-19. CDR3s include the opening cysteine and the closing phenylalanine or tryptophan.

v_gene: TRBV4-2; CDR3aa: CASSQDNASGGPKETQYF
v_gene: TRBV5-6; CDR3aa: CASSSSGGATDTQYF
v_gene: TRBV19; CDR3aa: CASSPNRDTEAFF
v_gene: TRBV6-1; CDR3aa: CASSEKTSGGVLSTDTQYF
v_gene: TRBV6-5; CDR3aa: CASSYGRGDGYTF
v_gene: TRBV3-1/TRBV3-2; CDR3aa: CASSPILAGGGAKNIQYF
v_gene: TRBV2; CDR3aa: CASSVVQGASREAFF
v_gene: TRBV4-1; CDR3aa: CASRPIAGGPVRSDTQYF
v_gene: TRBV7-9; CDR3aa: CASSLDLGGRDTEAFF
v_gene: TRBV5-1; CDR3aa: CASSLGRSGETQYF
v_gene: TRBV11-2; CDR3aa: CASSLEVAGGTTDTQYF
v_gene: TRBV2; CDR3aa: CASSQLAGYEQYF
v_gene: TRBV10-1; CDR3aa: CASDTGAFPSYEQYF
v_gene: TRBV19; CDR3aa: CASSDPGSNYGYTF
v_gene: TRBV23-1; CDR3aa: CASSQGKDRDETYEQYF
v_gene: TRBV5-1; CDR3aa: CASSLVAGGNYNEQFF
v_gene: TRBV5-6; CDR3aa: CASSLDGTGGTGELFF
v_gene: TRBV27; CDR3aa: CASSEGGRSTEAFF
v_gene: TRBV7-9; CDR3aa: CASSSRDRVNTEAFF
v_gene: TRBV29-1; CDR3aa: CSFRFGNTEAFF
v_gene: TRBV5-4; CDR3aa: CASSLEAGGSDEQYF
v_gene: TRBV7-8; CDR3aa: CASSRRDLEIGEQFF
v_gene: TRBV5-1; CDR3aa: CASSRTGITTNEKLFF
v_gene: TRBV11-2; CDR3aa: CASNTAGSSYEQYF
v_gene: TRBV7-2; CDR3aa: CASSSYRYYEQYF
v_gene: TRBV10-3; CDR3aa: CAISELGGGPEAFF
v_gene: TRBV20-1; CDR3aa: CSAGGAFF
v_gene: TRBV19; CDR3aa: CASSFRGTGEGPQHF
v_gene: TRBV10-3; CDR3aa: CAIKEGTTEAFF
v_gene: TRBV6-2/TRBV6-3; CDR3aa: CASSYLGARYEQYF
v_gene: TRBV3-1/TRBV3-2; CDR3aa: CASSYGLVKETQYF
v_gene: TRBV24-1; CDR3aa: CATSDSQWSHNQPQHF
v_gene: TRBV7-9; CDR3aa: CASSNTAGGKDTQYF
v_gene: TRBV6-1; CDR3aa: CASSEDGGQPQHF
v_gene: TRBV13; CDR3aa: CASSTGIDTIYF
v_gene: TRBV5-4; CDR3aa: CASSVRDTYYEQYF
v_gene: TRBV11-3; CDR3aa: CASSSGGTDTQYF